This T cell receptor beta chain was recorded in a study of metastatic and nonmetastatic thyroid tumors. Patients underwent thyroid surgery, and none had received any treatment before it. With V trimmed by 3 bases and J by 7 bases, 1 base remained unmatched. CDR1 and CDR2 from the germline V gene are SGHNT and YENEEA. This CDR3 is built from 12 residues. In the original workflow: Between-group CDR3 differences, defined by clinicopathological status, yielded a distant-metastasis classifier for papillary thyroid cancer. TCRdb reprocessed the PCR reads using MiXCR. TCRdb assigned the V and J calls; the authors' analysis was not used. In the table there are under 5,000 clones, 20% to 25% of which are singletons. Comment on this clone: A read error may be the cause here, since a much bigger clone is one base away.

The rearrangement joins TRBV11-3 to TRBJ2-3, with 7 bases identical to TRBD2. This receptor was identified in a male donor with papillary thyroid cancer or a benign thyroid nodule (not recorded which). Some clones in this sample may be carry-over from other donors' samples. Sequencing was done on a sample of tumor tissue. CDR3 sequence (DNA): TGTGCCAGCAGCTTGGGGGGGTATACGCAGTATTTT. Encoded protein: CASSLGGYTQYF. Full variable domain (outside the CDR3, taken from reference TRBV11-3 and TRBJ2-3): EAGVVQSPRYKIIEKKQPVAFWCNPISGHNTLYWYLQNLGQGPELLIRYENEEAVDDSQLPKDRFSAERLKGVDSTLKIQPAELGDSAVYLCASSLGGYTQYFGPGTRLTVL.